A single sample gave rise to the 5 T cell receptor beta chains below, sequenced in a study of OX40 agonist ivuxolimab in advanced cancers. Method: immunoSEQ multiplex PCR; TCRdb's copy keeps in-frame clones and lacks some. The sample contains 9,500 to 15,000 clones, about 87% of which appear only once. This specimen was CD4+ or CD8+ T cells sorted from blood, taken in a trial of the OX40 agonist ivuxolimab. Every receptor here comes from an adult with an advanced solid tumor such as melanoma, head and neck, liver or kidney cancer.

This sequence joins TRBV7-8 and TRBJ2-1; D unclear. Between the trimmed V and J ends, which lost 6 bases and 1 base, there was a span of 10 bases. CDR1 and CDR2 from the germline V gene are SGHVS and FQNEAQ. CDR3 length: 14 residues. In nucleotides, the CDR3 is TGTGCCAGCAGTTCCACACTTTCCTACAATGAGCAGTTCTTC. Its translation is CASSSTLSYNEQFF.

In DNA form, the CDR3 reads TGTGCCAGTAGTACCGGGACAGGGTTGTCAGGTCAAGAAGCTTTCTTT. Amino acid sequence: CASSTGTGLSGQEAFF. This chain links TRBV19 with TRBJ1-1, with 9 bases aligning to TRBD1. CDR1 and CDR2 (germline): LNHDA, SQIVND (reference sequence). V lost 4 bases and J lost 8; bases outside the gene matches: 14. The CDR3 totals 16 residues.

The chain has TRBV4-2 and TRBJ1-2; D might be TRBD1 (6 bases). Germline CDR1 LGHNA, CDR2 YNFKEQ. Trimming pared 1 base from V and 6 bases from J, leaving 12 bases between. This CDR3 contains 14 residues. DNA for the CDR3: TGTGCCAGCAGCCAAGGATCAGGGGTGGATGGCTACACCTTC. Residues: CASSQGSGVDGYTF.

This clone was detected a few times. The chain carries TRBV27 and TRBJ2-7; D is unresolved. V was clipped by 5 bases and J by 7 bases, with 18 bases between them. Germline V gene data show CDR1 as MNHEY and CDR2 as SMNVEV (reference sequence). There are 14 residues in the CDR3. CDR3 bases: TGTGCCAGCAGTCTTGAGGATGCCCCCCTGGAGCAGTACTTC. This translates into CASSLEDAPLEQYF.

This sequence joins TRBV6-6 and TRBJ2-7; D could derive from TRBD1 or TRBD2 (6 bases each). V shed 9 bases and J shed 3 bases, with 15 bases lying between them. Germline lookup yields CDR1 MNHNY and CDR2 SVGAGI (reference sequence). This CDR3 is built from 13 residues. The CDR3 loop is CASEGGFLYEQYF. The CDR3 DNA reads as TGTGCCAGTGAAGGGGGGTTCCTCTACGAGCAGTACTTC.